This T cell receptor beta chain emerged from a study of beta chain features in type 1 diabetes. Notes on the study in general: Sequencing from cDNA could over-represent high-TCR-expressing cells. Researchers reported that naive, central memory and Treg TCRB repertoires appeared more similar in patients than in healthy donors.

cDNA synthesis used the whole RNA isolate, giving expressed TCRB sequences. Naive, central memory and regulatory T cell samples averaged about 3.5 million reads. Profiled with immunoSEQ multiplex PCR; TCRdb holds only in-frame clones, not every one. The data show some 150,000 clones, under 60% seen once. The V segment lost 4 bases and the J segment 4 bases; nucleotides outside the gene matches: 3. The germline V gene has CDR1 SGHNT and CDR2 YYREEE (reference sequence). This CDR3 is 14 amino acids long. Remarks on this clone: As yet, its antigen is unknown.

The V and J genes are TRBV5-4 and TRBJ2-1, with TRBD1 matching 9 bases. The receptor was isolated from a man between 18 and 35 years old in good health. The sequenced sample consisted of Tregs from blood. CDR3 protein: CASSRDRDYNEQFF. The CDR3 region has the DNA TGTGCCAGCAGCCGGGACAGGGATTACAATGAGCAGTTCTTC.